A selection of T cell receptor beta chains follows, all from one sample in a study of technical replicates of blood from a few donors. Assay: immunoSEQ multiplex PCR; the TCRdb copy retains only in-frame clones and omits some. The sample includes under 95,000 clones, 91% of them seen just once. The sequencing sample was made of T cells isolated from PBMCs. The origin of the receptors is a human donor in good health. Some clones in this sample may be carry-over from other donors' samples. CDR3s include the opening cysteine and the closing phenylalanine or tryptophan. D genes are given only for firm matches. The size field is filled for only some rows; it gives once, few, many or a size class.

TGTGCCAGCAGTCCCGTCGTTTTTACTGAAGCTTTCTTT | CASSPVVFTEAFF | TRBV28 | - | TRBJ1-1 | - | 13
TGTGCCAGCAGCCTACCCAGGGGCGGCTACACCTTC | CASSLPRGGYTF | TRBV7-9 | - | TRBJ1-2 | - | 12
TGCAGCGGTCGGGGTGACGAGCAGTACTTC | CSGRGDEQYF | TRBV29-1 | - | TRBJ2-7 | - | 10
TGTGCCAGCAGTTTATCGTCCGAGTTCTCCTATAATTCACCCCTCCACTTT | CASSLSSEFSYNSPLHF | TRBV27 | - | TRBJ1-6 | - | 17
TGTGCCAGCAGTCATCCGGGACAGAACACTGAAGCTTTCTTT | CASSHPGQNTEAFF | TRBV27 | - | TRBJ1-1 | - | 14
TGTGCCAGCAGCTTAGCCAGCTCCTACGAGCAGTACTTC | CASSLASSYEQYF | TRBV7-8 | - | TRBJ2-7 | few | 13
TGTGCCAGCAGCTTAGATAGACTCCGGGACAGGGAAGCGGGGGAGCAGTACTTC | CASSLDRLRDREAGEQYF | TRBV11-2 | TRBD1 | TRBJ2-7 | - | 18
TGTGCCAGCAGCCAATTTTCAGCACAGGGGCGCTCGGAGACCCAGTACTTC | CASSQFSAQGRSETQYF | TRBV16 | TRBD1 | TRBJ2-5 | few | 17
TGTGCCAGCAGTTTAGACCCGGGGGACACTGAAGCTTTCTTT | CASSLDPGDTEAFF | TRBV28 | - | TRBJ1-1 | - | 14
TGCAGCGTAAAAAAACACTCCGGGACAGGGGGCGGAAGCTCCTACAATGAGCAGTTCTTC | CSVKKHSGTGGGSSYNEQFF | TRBV29-1 | TRBD1 | TRBJ2-1 | - | 20
TGTGCCAGCAGCTTACTTACGGGACACAAAAGCGAGCAGTACTTC | CASSLLTGHKSEQYF | TRBV7-9 | - | TRBJ2-7 | - | 15
TGTGCCAGCAGCCTTTCAGACACTGAAGCTTTCTTT | CASSLSDTEAFF | TRBV5-4 | - | TRBJ1-1 | - | 12
TGTGCCAGCAGTTCCCCTAGCGGGGGGGCCCCCCATGAGCAGTTCTTC | CASSSPSGGAPHEQFF | TRBV6-5 | TRBD2 | TRBJ2-1 | once | 16
TGTGCCAGCAGTTTCTCACCCCATAGCGGTTCGGATCAGCCCCAGCATTTT | CASSFSPHSGSDQPQHF | TRBV27 | - | TRBJ1-5 | - | 17
TGTGCCAGCAGCTCTGCGACCGGGGAGCTGTTTTTT | CASSSATGELFF | TRBV11-3 | - | TRBJ2-2 | - | 12
TGTGCCAGCAGCACAGCCCCAGGTTACGAGCAGTACTTC | CASSTAPGYEQYF | TRBV14 | - | TRBJ2-7 | - | 13
TGTGCCAGCAGTTCACTAAGCAGTCCGGGAAACAATGAGCAGTTCTTC | CASSSLSSPGNNEQFF | TRBV27 | - | TRBJ2-1 | - | 16
TGTGCCAGCAGTTACGACGGGAGGGAGGACAATGAGCAGTTCTTC | CASSYDGREDNEQFF | TRBV6-5 | TRBD2 | TRBJ2-1 | once | 15
TGTGCCAGCAGTTTAGCAGGGGGCACGGGATACGAGCAGTACTTC | CASSLAGGTGYEQYF | TRBV27 | TRBD1 | TRBJ2-7 | - | 15
TGTGCCAGCAGCTTAGGTGGACTGTATGGCTCCTACAATGAGCAGTTCTTC | CASSLGGLYGSYNEQFF | TRBV7-8 | - | TRBJ2-1 | - | 17
TGTGCCAGCCGGGGTTTTGGGGGGCAGCCCCAGCATTTT | CASRGFGGQPQHF | TRBV6-6 | - | TRBJ1-5 | - | 13
TGTGCCAGCAGTTTATCGTCCAGGAAGGGGACGGGACTAGTAGGAAAAGGCTCCTACAATGAGCAGTTCTTC | CASSLSSRKGTGLVGKGSYNEQFF | TRBV27 | TRBD2 | TRBJ2-1 | once | 24
TGTGCCATCAAGACAGGCGGAAATAACTATGGCTACACCTTC | CAIKTGGNNYGYTF | TRBV10-3 | - | TRBJ1-2 | - | 14
TGCGCCAGCAGCCAAGACCCAGCGGGAGTCGAGCAGTACTTC | CASSQDPAGVEQYF | TRBV4-1 | TRBD2 | TRBJ2-7 | - | 14
TGTGCCAGCAGCTTGGCCCTACAGGGGGCGGACTATGGCTACACCTTC | CASSLALQGADYGYTF | TRBV5-4 | TRBD1 | TRBJ1-2 | once | 16
TGTGCCAGCAGTACCCAACAGGGGAACTATGGCTACACCTTC | CASSTQQGNYGYTF | TRBV6-6 | TRBD1 | TRBJ1-2 | - | 14
TGTGCCAGCAGTTTATCGGTGGGGGCCTCCTACGAGCAGTACTTC | CASSLSVGASYEQYF | TRBV27 | - | TRBJ2-7 | - | 15
TGTGCCAGCAGCTTCTATTACAGGGGAGCCTCTTACAATGAGCAGTTCTTC | CASSFYYRGASYNEQFF | TRBV5-6 | TRBD1 | TRBJ2-1 | - | 17
TGTGCCAGCAGTGAATACGTCGGGACTAGCAACATTCGGCAGTACTTC | CASSEYVGTSNIRQYF | TRBV25-1 | TRBD2 | TRBJ2-7 | - | 16
TGCGCCAGCAGAACGAGGAGCGGGAATTTTTACGAGCAGTACTTC | CASRTRSGNFYEQYF | TRBV5-1 | TRBD2 | TRBJ2-7 | - | 15
TGTGCCAGCAGTGGGGGACAGGGGGACACCGGGGAGCTGTTTTTT | CASSGGQGDTGELFF | TRBV25-1 | TRBD1 | TRBJ2-2 | - | 15
TGTGCCAGCAGCTTAGTGATGACTAGCGGGAGCACAGATACGCAGTATTTT | CASSLVMTSGSTDTQYF | TRBV11-2 | TRBD2 | TRBJ2-3 | - | 17
TGCGCCAGCAGCGGACGGACAGGGAACACTGAAGCTTTCTTT | CASSGRTGNTEAFF | TRBV9 | TRBD1 | TRBJ1-1 | - | 14
TGTGCCAGCAGCAGACTGACGAACACCGGGGAGCTGTTTTTT | CASSRLTNTGELFF | TRBV21-1 | - | TRBJ2-2 | - | 14
TGTGCTAGTGGTTTGGACCTCGAGTTGAGATCCGGGGAGCTGTTTTTT | CASGLDLELRSGELFF | TRBV12-5 | - | TRBJ2-2 | - | 16
TGTGCCAGCAGCTCCCTTAAACAGGGAAGTGAGCAGTTCTTC | CASSSLKQGSEQFF | TRBV11-3 | - | TRBJ2-1 | once | 14
TGCGCCAGCAGCCAGGGGGACAGGGATGGAAACACCATATATTTT | CASSQGDRDGNTIYF | TRBV4-1 | TRBD1 | TRBJ1-3 | - | 15
TGTGCCACCAGCAGAGCTCCTAGCGGGAGCGGGGATACGCAGTATTTT | CATSRAPSGSGDTQYF | TRBV15 | TRBD2 | TRBJ2-3 | - | 16
TGCGCCAGCAGCCAAGATTTGATGGGACTACAAGAGACCCAGTACTTC | CASSQDLMGLQETQYF | TRBV4-1 | TRBD2 | TRBJ2-5 | - | 16
TGTGCCAGCAGTGAAGCCCGGGGTTTTCGGGAGACCCAGTACTTC | CASSEARGFRETQYF | TRBV2 | - | TRBJ2-5 | - | 15
TGCGCCAGCAGCCTCGTCGGGGCAACTAATGAAAAACTGTTTTTT | CASSLVGATNEKLFF | TRBV5-1 | - | TRBJ1-4 | few | 15
TGTGCCAGCCCGGGACTAGCGGGGGGGCCGAACACCGGGGAGCTGTTTTTT | CASPGLAGGPNTGELFF | TRBV6-4 | TRBD2 | TRBJ2-2 | few | 17
TGCGCCAGCAGCCAAGAACTAGCGAGGGATACGCAGTATTTT | CASSQELARDTQYF | TRBV4-1 | TRBD2 | TRBJ2-3 | - | 14
TGCAGCGTTGGAGACAGCCGCGGCACTGAAGCTTTCTTT | CSVGDSRGTEAFF | TRBV29-1 | - | TRBJ1-1 | - | 13
TGTGCCAGCCAGAGGGGAGGAGAGACCCAGTACTTC | CASQRGGETQYF | TRBV6-1 | - | TRBJ2-5 | - | 12
TGTGCCAGCAGTGAGACAGGGCGCAACTATGGCTACACCTTC | CASSETGRNYGYTF | TRBV6-6 | TRBD1 | TRBJ1-2 | once | 14
TGCGCCAGCAGCCAGGGAGGGACTAGCGCGGATGAGCAGTTCTTC | CASSQGGTSADEQFF | TRBV4-1 | TRBD2 | TRBJ2-1 | - | 15
TGTGCCATCAGGGCCTCGGAGGAAAAACTGTTTTTT | CAIRASEEKLFF | TRBV10-3 | - | TRBJ1-4 | - | 12
TGTGCCAGCAGCCCGAATTATTGGACAGTACGCCAAGAGACCCAGTACTTC | CASSPNYWTVRQETQYF | TRBV9 | - | TRBJ2-5 | - | 17
TGTGCCAGCAGCTTAGCCACTAGCTGGCTGTACTTC | CASSLATSWLYF | TRBV11-3 | - | TRBJ2-7 | - | 12
TGCGCCAGCAGCCGAGGGCCCCCTTACTCTGGAAACACCATATATTTT | CASSRGPPYSGNTIYF | TRBV4-1 | - | TRBJ1-3 | - | 16
TGCGCCAGCAGCCAAGACCGGAGCGGCCGATACAATGAGCAGTTCTTC | CASSQDRSGRYNEQFF | TRBV4-1 | - | TRBJ2-1 | - | 16
TGTGCCACCGGAGAGGGCGGGAGGGCCATAAGTCAGTACGAGCAGTACTTC | CATGEGGRAISQYEQYF | TRBV15 | TRBD2 | TRBJ2-7 | - | 17
TGTGCCAGCAGAGACACAGGGGGAAGAAACACTGAAGCTTTCTTT | CASRDTGGRNTEAFF | TRBV28 | TRBD1 | TRBJ1-1 | - | 15
TGTGCCAGCAGTGGGACTAGCGGGAGTTATTTTCGGTACGAGCAGTACTTC | CASSGTSGSYFRYEQYF | TRBV6-1 | TRBD2 | TRBJ2-7 | - | 17
TGCGCCAGCAGTGCGGGAGGGACTCGTCCTAAGGAGCAGTACTTC | CASSAGGTRPKEQYF | TRBV10-1 | TRBD2 | TRBJ2-7 | - | 15
TGTGCCAGCAGTCCCCCTGACAGGATTGTTTATGGCTACACCTTC | CASSPPDRIVYGYTF | TRBV28 | - | TRBJ1-2 | - | 15
TGTGCCAGCAGCTTGGGGGGGGTGGGCACTGAAGCTTTCTTT | CASSLGGVGTEAFF | TRBV5-6 | - | TRBJ1-1 | - | 14
TGTGCCAGCAGTTATTGGCGGGGGAGCAACAATGAGCAGTTCTTC | CASSYWRGSNNEQFF | TRBV6-5 | TRBD2 | TRBJ2-1 | - | 15